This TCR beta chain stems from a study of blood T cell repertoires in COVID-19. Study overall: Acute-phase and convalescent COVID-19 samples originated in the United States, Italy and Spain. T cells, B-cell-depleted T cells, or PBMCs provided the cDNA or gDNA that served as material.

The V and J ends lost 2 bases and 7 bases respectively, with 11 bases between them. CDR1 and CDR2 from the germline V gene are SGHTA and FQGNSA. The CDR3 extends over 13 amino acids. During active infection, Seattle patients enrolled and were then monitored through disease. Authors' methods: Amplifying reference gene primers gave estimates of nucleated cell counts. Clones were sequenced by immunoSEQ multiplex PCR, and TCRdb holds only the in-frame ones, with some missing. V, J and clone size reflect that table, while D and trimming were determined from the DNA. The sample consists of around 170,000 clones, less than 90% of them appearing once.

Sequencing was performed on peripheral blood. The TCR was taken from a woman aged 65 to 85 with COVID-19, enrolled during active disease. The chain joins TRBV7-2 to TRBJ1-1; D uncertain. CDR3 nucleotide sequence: TGTGCCAGCAGCTTATTTATCCCCCTTGAAGCTTTCTTT. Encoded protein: CASSLFIPLEAFF. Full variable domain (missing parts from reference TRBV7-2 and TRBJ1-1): GAGVSQSPSNKVTEKGKDVELRCDPISGHTALYWYRQSLGQGLEFLIYFQGNSAPDKSGLPSDRFSAERTGGSVSTLTIQRTQQEDSAVYLCASSLFIPLEAFFGQGTRLTVV.